Given below is one T cell receptor (beta chain) in context. What this receptor recognizes is not known. Base-call qualities are not available, and no considerably larger clone is one nucleotide away. The cohort comprised some 700 healthy bone marrow donors. Cohort members were all nominally healthy when sampled, although unrecorded immune exposures were likely present. The donor tested CMV seropositive, placing the donor among the 250 to 350 seropositive members of the cohort. A peripheral blood sample was provided by each donor, and peripheral blood mononuclear cells were used for TCR beta sequencing. Genomic DNA extraction from the blood cell samples was performed with the Qiagen DNeasy Blood Extraction Kit. This sample was taken from a study of cytomegalovirus exposure and HLA in healthy donors (dated by TCRdb to 2016 to 2017). Some background on the complete study: According to an earlier analysis of 587 of the donors, roughly 180 million T cells yielded 117 million unique TCR beta sequences and 276 Gb of sequence data. An early release that covered approximately 600 HLA-typed donors contained around 300 gigabases of sequencing data and tens of millions of unique TCR sequences. Of the 398 genotyped donors, about 80% fell in the genetic ancestry cluster associated with self-reported Caucasian donors. The study aimed to test whether signatures of past pathogen exposure could be identified by cataloging public T cell receptors. The T cell repertoires of 670 or so subjects were profiled by immunosequencing and related to cytomegalovirus serostatus. Along with the roughly 710-subject first cohort, a separate validation cohort of 120 different subjects was used. To predict cytomegalovirus infection status, the study brought together high-throughput TCR immunosequencing, statistical association of individual TCRs with disease status, and machine learning. In a later analysis, previously published TCR beta repertoires from about 670 donors were re-analyzed and high-resolution HLA genotyping was added so that TCR occurrence patterns could be studied. The later analysis used no new phenotypic data to find candidate immune exposures, relying instead on TCR beta sequences and their occurrence across donors. An earlier analysis of 587 of the donors used high-throughput TCR beta sequencing to judge whether each TCR beta V gene segment behaved as functional or pseudogenic. Alongside the repertoire data, information on donor age, sex, ethnicity and CMV serostatus was compiled. Genome-wide SNP genotypes for about three fifths of the roughly 670 donors were used in a later genetic analysis, which treated that subset as a discovery cohort. All discovery cohort repertoires had been generated on a single sequencing platform. HLA typing covered class I and class II loci at four-digit resolution. Typing coverage differed by locus: A, B, C, DRB1 and DQB1 were typed in about 629-640 donors, DQA1 in about 550, DPA1 in 600 to 610, and DPB1 in just under 490. Four or five DR-DQ haplotypes were treated as single units for association and clustering because of strong linkage in the cohort. Among 398 genotyped donors of the cohort, an average of roughly 240,000 unique TCR beta nucleotide sequences were sequenced per donor, approximately 20% of them non-productive. Overall results and qualifications from the work: Linkage disequilibrium might explain the correlated functional status among segregating V segments, but an unknown experimental factor could not be ruled out. Cytomegalovirus status was reported to be diagnosed by the classifier with high specificity and sensitivity in both the original and validation cohorts. Because counts were too low, 15 to 20 rarely observed V segments, including chromosome 9 orphons, were excluded from the earlier analysis of about 500 of the donors. CMV serostatus was the only immune exposure information available for the cohort. According to a later analysis, most CMV-associated TCR beta chains appeared to be HLA-restricted, and the HLA associations seemed to be driven largely by CMV exposure. Most TCR sequences were seen in very few donors, while some public TCRs were found in many individuals. V-gene and J-gene trimming of TCR beta chains was associated with a missense DCLRE1C variant in a later genetic analysis, and the association was replicated in an independent cohort. Presence/absence analyses assumed roughly uniform sequencing depth across donors, an assumption that may not hold. An earlier analysis of around 500 of the donors showed that most TCR beta V segments appeared in productive rearrangements either about 90% or about 30% of the time, which broadly matched IMGT annotations. A few of the identified cytomegalovirus-associated TCR beta chains were confirmed in vitro to be specific for cytomegalovirus antigens. Only TCR beta chains were sequenced in this cohort, and the absence of alpha or paired-chain data limited detectable features. A further reported finding was that TCR beta sequences accurately predicted the HLA-A and HLA-B alleles for most subjects in the first cohort. The authors suggested that the approach could potentially be extended to other disease states and immunological phenotypes. Some IMGT-functional V segments, including TRBV6-2 and TRBV6-3, could not be distinguished by the 87-base-pair reads and were therefore excluded. In a later analysis, HLA-associated TCR beta chains were found to be more clonally expanded and to have lower generation probabilities than equally common non-associated chains. In a later analysis, several top co-occurrence clusters were reported to appear linked to parvovirus B19, influenza, CMV and Epstein-Barr virus. Assigning TCR associations to individual alleles was difficult when HLA alleles, especially DR and DQ, strongly co-occurred. According to a later genetic analysis, donors in an Asian-associated ancestry cluster had fewer N-insertions in productive TCRs than the roughly 700-donor mean. The study listed 150 to 200 TCR beta chains as associated with cytomegalovirus. In a later analysis, TCR association rates were found to vary across HLA loci, with the most associated TCRs seen for DRB1 alleles and the fewest for HLA-C alleles. The sequencing pipeline was judged likely to have produced a cluster of highly shared sequence variants as a technical artifact. Specific HLA alleles were associated with 15,000 to 20,000 TCR beta sequences at a false discovery rate of 0.05 in a later analysis. Because HLA typing was unavailable for some donors at each locus, only the typed subset was used in association tests.

The receptor library was made with the immunoSEQ multiplex PCR assay. A mixture of 60 forward primers for TCR Vbeta segments and 13 reverse primers for TCR Jbeta segments was used in the multiplex PCR. The CDR3 region of rearranged TCR beta genes was amplified from genomic DNA with a multiplex PCR assay. The Illumina HiSeq System was used to sequence the amplified TCR beta libraries as 87-base-pair reads. In the original analysis: A later analysis counted about 80 million unique TCR beta chains across the 650 to 700 repertoires, and 9 million to 14 million of these chains were shared by at least two donors. Raw reads were error-corrected and collapsed into unique sequences with a nearest-neighbor algorithm that merged closely related sequences to remove PCR and sequencing errors. Alignment of CDR3 sequences to IMGT reference sequences was used to assign V, D and J gene segments. For a sequence to be retained, a match of at least six nucleotides to both a V gene segment and a J gene segment was required. A rearrangement was called productive if the CDR3 had no stop codons and remained in frame with V and J, and every other rearrangement was called non-productive. CDR3 was defined by IMGT convention, running from the second conserved V-encoded cysteine to the conserved J-encoded phenylalanine. Sequences without an unambiguous match to a single V gene segment were excluded from the earlier analysis of about 640 of the donors. An earlier analysis of 587 of the donors classified V segments as functional when productive rearrangements were above 56.7% and as segregating when the standard deviation between donors was above 5%. A statistical classification framework was built to diagnose cytomegalovirus status from the catalog of TCR beta chain sequences. V and J gene assignment, in a later analysis, came from comparing TCR nucleotide sequences with IMGT/GENE-DB human TR gene sequences. The TCRdist pipeline was used in a later analysis to assign CDR3 sequences and most-parsimonious VDJ recombination scenarios. In a later analysis, each TCR beta chain was defined by its CDR3 amino acid sequence together with its V-gene family, and reads lacking a unique V-gene family were excluded. As a way to deal with suspected cross-contamination and a sequencing artifact, a later analysis dropped roughly 600 nucleotide sequences that were highly shared and had low generation probability. In a later analysis, a clonal expansion index was calculated for each public chain from normalized within-repertoire ranks of inferred template counts. Generation probabilities in a later analysis came from a VDJ recombination model fitted to out-of-frame rearrangements, and those results were checked against IGoR. A later analysis scored TCR-TCR, TCR-HLA and TCR-CMV co-occurrence with hypergeometric tests, applying a repertoire-size bias correction to TCR pairs. In a later analysis, false discovery rates were estimated by permuting HLA or CMV assignments 20 times. A later analysis grouped co-occurring TCRs with DBSCAN, adding TCRdist sequence similarity when clustering within HLA-allele-positive subsets. Repertoires with fewer than 30,000 or more than 120,000 public chains were left out of co-occurrence clustering, as were five repertoires with anomalous nucleotide sharing. Here the immuneACCESS table is served through TCRdb, limited to in-frame sequences with V and J called. Missing clones are a known gap in these copies; in checked studies unresolved V genes cover under half, and the rest lacks a known reason. V, J and clone size are taken as reported in that table, and D and trimming were inferred from the DNA itself. The sample table contains roughly 140,000 clones; only one count was recorded for approximately 80% of them. The top ten clones comprise approximately 6% of the sample.

The germline V gene provides CDR1 MDHEN and CDR2 SYDVKM. Measured from the cysteine to the phenylalanine, the CDR3 is 15 residues long. Solely the CDR3 DNA is kept, with 45 bases framed from the first base. V and J lose 2 bases and 12 bases, and a span of 20 bases separates them. The sequence links TRBV28 to TRBJ2-4; perhaps TRBD1 is the D gene, with 5 bases matching. The receptor's source is a man aged 25 to 40 in good health and CMV-seropositive. Specimen: PBMCs. Read as DNA, the sequence is TGTGCCAGCAGTTTAAGCCTAGGGGTTTGGACGAGTCAGTACTTC. Translated, it gives CASSLSLGVWTSQYF.